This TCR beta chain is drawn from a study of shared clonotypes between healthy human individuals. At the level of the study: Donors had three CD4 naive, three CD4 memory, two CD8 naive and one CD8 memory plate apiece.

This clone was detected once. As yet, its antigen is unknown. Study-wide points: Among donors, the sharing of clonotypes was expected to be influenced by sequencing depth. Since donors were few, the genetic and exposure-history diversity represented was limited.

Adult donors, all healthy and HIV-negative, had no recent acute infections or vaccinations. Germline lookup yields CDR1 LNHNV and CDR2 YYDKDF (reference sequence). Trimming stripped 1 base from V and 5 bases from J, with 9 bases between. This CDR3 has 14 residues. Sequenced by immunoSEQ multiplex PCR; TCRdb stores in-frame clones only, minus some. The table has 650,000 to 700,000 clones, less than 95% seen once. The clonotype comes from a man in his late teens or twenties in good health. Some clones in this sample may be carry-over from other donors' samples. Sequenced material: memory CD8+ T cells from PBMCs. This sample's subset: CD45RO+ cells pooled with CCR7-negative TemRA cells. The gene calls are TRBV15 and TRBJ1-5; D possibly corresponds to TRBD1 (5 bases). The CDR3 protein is CATSRGRDYQPQHF. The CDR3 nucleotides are TGTGCCACCAGCAGAGGCAGGGATTATCAGCCCCAGCATTTT.